Following are 20 T cell receptor beta chains from one sample sequenced in a study of blood T cell dynamics during melanoma immunotherapy. Time point: pre-treatment baseline. Clones were sequenced by immunoSEQ multiplex PCR, and TCRdb holds only the in-frame ones, with some missing. In the table there are 6,600 or so clones, around 80% of which are singletons. This specimen was blood, taken from a patient treated with checkpoint blockade. These receptors were obtained from a human donor with melanoma.

V and J are TRBV28 and TRBJ1-2; 8 bases map to TRBD1. Losses at the gene ends were 7 bases for V and 3 bases for J; bases not matched to a gene: 4. The CDR3 runs to 13 residues. Germline V gene lookup returns CDR1 MDHEN and CDR2 SYDVKM. The CDR3 loop is CASTRGQDYGYTF. The CDR3, as DNA: TGTGCCAGCACCCGGGGACAGGACTATGGCTACACCTTC.

This chain uses TRBV5-1 with TRBJ2-3; D might be TRBD2 (5 bases). Germline V gene sequence: CDR1 SGHRS, CDR2 YFSETQ. The CDR3 is made up of 16 amino acids. Trimming shortened V by 2 bases and J by 2 bases, and 15 bases separated the two germline ends. In DNA form, the CDR3 reads TGCGCCAGCAGCTTTGACCTCTACGGGGACACAGATACGCAGTATTTT. Protein product: CASSFDLYGDTDTQYF.

The chain couples TRBV7-2 to TRBJ2-1; the D is unclear. The CDR3 length is 15 residues. The germline CDR1 and CDR2 sequences are SGHTA and FQGNSA. Trimming stripped 1 base from V and 7 bases from J, with 14 bases between. As DNA, the CDR3 is TGTGCCAGCAGCTTAGATAGCAACGAAGGAAATGAGCAGTTCTTC. Translation gives CASSLDSNEGNEQFF.

The chain combines TRBV30 with TRBJ2-7; perhaps TRBD1 as D (5 bases). The CDR3 covers 15 residues. Trimming left V 4 bases short and J 0 bases short, with 16 bases between. Germline assignment: CDR1 GTSNPN and CDR2 SVGIG (reference sequence). For the CDR3, the DNA is TGTGCCTGGACCAGACAGTTGACCCCCTCCTACGAGCAGTACTTC. Translating it yields CAWTRQLTPSYEQYF.

As regards this clone: Other DNA variants within this sample encode the same CDR3. The CDR3 sequence is CASSFSGAGELFF. The CDR3 bases are TGTGCCAGCAGCTTTTCGGGGGCCGGGGAGCTGTTTTTT. The rearrangement uses TRBV7-9 and TRBJ2-2; a possible D gene is TRBD2 (6 bases). V lost 3 bases to trimming and J lost 6 bases, with 8 bases between them. This CDR3 spans 13 amino acids. Germline values: CDR1 SEHNR, CDR2 FQNEAQ (reference sequence).

The chain is built from TRBV11-2 and TRBJ2-1; 8 bases align to TRBD2. V lost 5 bases and J lost 0; bases outside the gene matches: 15. Germline CDR1 reads SGHAT; CDR2 reads FQNNGV. The CDR3 is 19 residues long. The CDR3 region has the DNA TGTGCCAGCAGCCCCCGGGGAAGCGGGGGCCTTAACTCCTACAATGAGCAGTTCTTC. Protein sequence: CASSPRGSGGLNSYNEQFF.

This clone was counted a single time. The chain is built from TRBV6-5 and TRBJ2-7, with D unresolved. Deletions cut 0 bases from V and 4 bases from J, with 13 bases between. Germline CDR1 MNHEY, CDR2 SVGAGI. The CDR3 has 15 amino acids. The DNA for the CDR3 is TGTGCCAGCAGTTACTCTTCAGGCGGTGCATACGAGCAGTACTTC. It yields the protein CASSYSSGGAYEQYF.

This chain links TRBV7-2 with TRBJ1-1; 9 nucleotides match TRBD1. V shed 3 bases and J 4 bases; nucleotides not matched to a gene: 6. The CDR3 loop spans 15 amino acids. Per germline, CDR1 SGHTA and CDR2 FQGNSA. The CDR3 region is CASSFDRGLGTEAFF. The CDR3 bases are TGTGCCAGCAGCTTCGACAGGGGGTTAGGCACTGAAGCTTTCTTT.

The V and J genes are TRBV6-7 and TRBJ2-3; 11 positions match TRBD2. TRBV6-7 is an ORF for which the function is uncertain. The CDR3 has 16 residues. V gave up 0 bases and J gave up 1 base; unmatched junction bases: 0. CDR3 nucleotides: TGTGCCAGCAGTTACTCGGGACTAGCGGGCACAGATACGCAGTATTTT. Protein: CASSYSGLAGTDTQYF.

Judged by abundance, this clone is large. The chain employs TRBV7-9 and TRBJ1-3; maybe TRBD1 (6 bases). The length of the CDR3 is 15 residues. Germline-derived CDR1 and CDR2 are SEHNR and FQNEAQ (reference sequence). The V end lost 5 bases, the J end lost 2 bases, and 13 bases lay between the germline ends. The CDR3 sequence is CASSTHRAAGNTIYF. CDR3 nucleotide sequence: TGTGCCAGCAGCACCCACAGGGCGGCTGGAAACACCATATATTTT.

The CDR3 region has the DNA TGTGCCAGCAGCTTGACCAGCACCACACACCGCAATGAGCAGTTCTTC. It encodes CASSLTSTTHRNEQFF. The chain recombines TRBV5-5 with TRBJ2-1; no clear D gene. This CDR3 is built from 16 residues. Germline V gene sequence: CDR1 SGHKS, CDR2 YYEKEE (reference sequence). V was pared by 1 base and J by 6 bases, with 17 bases between.

The CDR3 here is CASSEELAGETQYF. The CDR3, as DNA: TGTGCCAGCAGTGAAGAACTAGCGGGCGAGACCCAGTACTTC. The chain employs TRBV2 and TRBJ2-5; 9 bases match TRBD2. This CDR3 is built from 14 residues. The V and J ends lost 1 base and 5 bases, in that order; junction bases with no gene match: 2. The germline gives CDR1 SNHLY, CDR2 FYNNEI.

The chain carries TRBV28 and TRBJ1-6, with D perhaps TRBD1 (5 bases). CDR3 length: 17 amino acids. Germline V gives CDR1 MDHEN, CDR2 SYDVKM. Trimming removed 2 bases at V and 7 bases at J, with 18 bases between. CDR3 residues: CASSLIYVGARNSPLHF. CDR3 DNA sequence: TGTGCCAGCAGTTTAATCTACGTAGGGGCGAGGAATTCACCCCTCCACTTT.

The genes are TRBV6-5 and TRBJ2-3, with TRBD1 matching 9 bases. V was pared by 4 bases and J by 5 bases, with 7 bases of the junction left unmatched. The length of the CDR3 is 15 residues. Germline-derived CDR1 and CDR2 are MNHEY and SVGAGI. The CDR3 nucleotides read TGTGCCAGCAGTTCCTGGACAGGGGTGGGAGATACGCAGTATTTT. This codes for CASSSWTGVGDTQYF.

The chain recombines TRBV13 with TRBJ2-7, with 13 bases that match TRBD2. The CDR3 is 18 residues long. V lost 1 base to trimming and J lost 3 bases; unmatched junction nucleotides: 9. Germline V gene data show CDR1 as PRHDT and CDR2 as FYEKMQ (reference sequence). The CDR3 spells CASSLEHRLAGGYYEQYF. The DNA for the CDR3 is TGTGCCAGCAGCTTAGAACACAGACTAGCGGGAGGCTACTACGAGCAGTACTTC.

This clone occurred a few times. The chain uses TRBV19 and TRBJ2-3; TRBD2 aligns across 15 bases. CDR1 is LNHDA, CDR2 SQIVND, per germline (reference sequence). V lost 6 bases, J lost 8 bases, and 12 bases stayed unmatched. The CDR3 contains 17 residues. The CDR3: CASSYGTSGGIFGTQYF. DNA of the CDR3: TGTGCCAGTAGCTACGGGACTAGCGGGGGGATATTCGGTACGCAGTATTTT.

The gene calls are TRBV7-2 and TRBJ1-3; D not certain. The germline gives CDR1 SGHTA, CDR2 FQGNSA. The CDR3 spans 14 residues. With 3 bases removed from V and 0 bases from J, the gap between germline ends came to 6 bases. CDR3 sequence (DNA): TGTGCCAGCAGCTTTACAGACTCTGGAAACACCATATATTTT. Protein sequence: CASSFTDSGNTIYF.

The chain joins TRBV11-2 to TRBJ2-2, with D perhaps matching TRBD1 (5 bases). Germline loops: CDR1 SGHAT, CDR2 FQNNGV. There are 16 residues in the CDR3. The V end lost 0 bases, the J end lost 6 bases, and 14 bases lay between the germline ends. CDR3 nucleotides: TGTGCCAGCAGCTTAGACAGTAGGGGTAGAGCCGGGGAGCTGTTTTTT. It codes for CASSLDSRGRAGELFF.

The CDR3 DNA reads as TGTGCCAGCAGCTTAGATCAGGCTACGCAGTATTTT. Translated: CASSLDQATQYF. The chain combines TRBV11-3 with TRBJ2-3; D is unclear. Germline-derived CDR1 and CDR2 are SGHNT and YENEEA. Trimming stripped 0 bases from V and 8 bases from J, with 6 bases between. This CDR3 region has 12 residues.

V gene TRBV13 combines with J gene TRBJ2-2; possible D gene TRBD2, 6 bases. V was shortened by 6 bases and J by 6 bases, with 11 bases between the two germline ends. The CDR3 loop spans 13 amino acids. The germline CDR1 and CDR2 sequences are PRHDT and FYEKMQ (reference sequence). The CDR3, as DNA: TGTGCCAGCAGTCCGGGAGTTCCCGGGGAGCTGTTTTTT. Residues: CASSPGVPGELFF.